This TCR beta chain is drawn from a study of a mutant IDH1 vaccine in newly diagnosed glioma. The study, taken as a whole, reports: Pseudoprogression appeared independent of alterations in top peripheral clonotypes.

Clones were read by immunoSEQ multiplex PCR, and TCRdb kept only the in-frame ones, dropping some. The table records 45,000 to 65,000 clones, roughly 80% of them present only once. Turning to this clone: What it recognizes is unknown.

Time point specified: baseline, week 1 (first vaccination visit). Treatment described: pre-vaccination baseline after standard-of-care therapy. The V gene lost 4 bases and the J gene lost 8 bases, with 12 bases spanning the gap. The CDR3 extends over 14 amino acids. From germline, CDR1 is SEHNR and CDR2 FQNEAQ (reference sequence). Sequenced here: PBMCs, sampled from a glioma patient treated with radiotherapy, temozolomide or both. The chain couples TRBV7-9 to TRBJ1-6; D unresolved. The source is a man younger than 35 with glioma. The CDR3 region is CASSSTLGDSPLHF. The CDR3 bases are TGTGCCAGCAGCTCGACATTGGGTGATTCACCCCTCCACTTT.